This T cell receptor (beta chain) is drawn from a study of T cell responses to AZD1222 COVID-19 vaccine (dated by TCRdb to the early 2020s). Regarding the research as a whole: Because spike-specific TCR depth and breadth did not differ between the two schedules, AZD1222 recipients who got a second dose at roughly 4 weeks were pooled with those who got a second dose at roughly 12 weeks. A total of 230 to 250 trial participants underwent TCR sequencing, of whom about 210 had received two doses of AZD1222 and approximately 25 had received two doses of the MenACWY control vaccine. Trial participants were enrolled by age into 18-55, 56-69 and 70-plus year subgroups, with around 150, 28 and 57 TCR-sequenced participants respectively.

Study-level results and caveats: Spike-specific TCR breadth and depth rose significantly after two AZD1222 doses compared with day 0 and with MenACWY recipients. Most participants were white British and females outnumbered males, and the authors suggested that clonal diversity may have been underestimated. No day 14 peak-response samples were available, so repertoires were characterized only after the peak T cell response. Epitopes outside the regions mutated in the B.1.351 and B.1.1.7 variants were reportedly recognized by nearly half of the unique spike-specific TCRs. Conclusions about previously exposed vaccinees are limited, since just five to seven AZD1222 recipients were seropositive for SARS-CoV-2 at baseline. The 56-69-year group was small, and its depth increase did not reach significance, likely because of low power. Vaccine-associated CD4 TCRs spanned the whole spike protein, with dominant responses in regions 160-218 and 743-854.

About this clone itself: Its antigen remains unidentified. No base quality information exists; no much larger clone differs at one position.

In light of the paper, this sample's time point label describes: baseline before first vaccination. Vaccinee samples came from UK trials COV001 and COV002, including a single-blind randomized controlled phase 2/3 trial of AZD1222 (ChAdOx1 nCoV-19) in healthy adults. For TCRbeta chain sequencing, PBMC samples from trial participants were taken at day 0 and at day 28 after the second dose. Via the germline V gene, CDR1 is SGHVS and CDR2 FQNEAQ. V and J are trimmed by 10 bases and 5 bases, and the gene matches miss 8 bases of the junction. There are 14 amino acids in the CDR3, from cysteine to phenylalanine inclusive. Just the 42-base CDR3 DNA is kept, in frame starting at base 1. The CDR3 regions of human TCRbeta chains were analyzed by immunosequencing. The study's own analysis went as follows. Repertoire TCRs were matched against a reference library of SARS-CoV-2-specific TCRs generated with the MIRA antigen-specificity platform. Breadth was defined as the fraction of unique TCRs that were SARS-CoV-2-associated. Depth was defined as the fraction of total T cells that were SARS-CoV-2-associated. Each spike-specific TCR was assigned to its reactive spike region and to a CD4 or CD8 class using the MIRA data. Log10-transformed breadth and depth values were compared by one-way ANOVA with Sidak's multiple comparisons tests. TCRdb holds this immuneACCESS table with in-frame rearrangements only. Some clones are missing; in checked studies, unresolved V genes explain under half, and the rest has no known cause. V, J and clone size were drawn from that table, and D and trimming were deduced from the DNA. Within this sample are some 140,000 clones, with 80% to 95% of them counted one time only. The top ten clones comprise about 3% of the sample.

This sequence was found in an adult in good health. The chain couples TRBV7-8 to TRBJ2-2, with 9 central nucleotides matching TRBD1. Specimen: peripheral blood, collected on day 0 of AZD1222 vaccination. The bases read TGTGCCACCGAAGACAGGGGGAGGACCGGGGAGCTGTTTTTT. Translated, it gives CATEDRGRTGELFF.